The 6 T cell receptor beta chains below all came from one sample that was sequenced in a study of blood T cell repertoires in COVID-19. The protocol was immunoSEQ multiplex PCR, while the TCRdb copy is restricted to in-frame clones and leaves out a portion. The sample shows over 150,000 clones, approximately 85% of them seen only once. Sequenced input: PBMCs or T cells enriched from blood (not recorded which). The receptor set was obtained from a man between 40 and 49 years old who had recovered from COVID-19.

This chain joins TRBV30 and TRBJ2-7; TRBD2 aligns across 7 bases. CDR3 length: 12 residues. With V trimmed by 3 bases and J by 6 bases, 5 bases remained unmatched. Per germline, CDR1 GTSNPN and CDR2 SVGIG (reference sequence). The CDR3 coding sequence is TGTGCCTGGAGCGGCGGGGGAGGCGAGCAGTACTTC. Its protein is CAWSGGGGEQYF.

The CDR3 coding sequence is TGTGCCAGCAGCCCAAACAGGGCTAGTAACTATGGCTACACCTTC. It specifies CASSPNRASNYGYTF. The chain uses TRBV27 and TRBJ1-2; possible D gene TRBD1, 6 bases. CDR1 MNHEY and CDR2 SMNVEV come from the germline V gene (reference sequence). CDR3 length equals 15 residues. The V and J ends lost 6 bases and 1 base respectively, with 15 bases between them.

CDR3 nucleotides: TGTGCCAGCAGCTCCTCACAGGTCTATGGCTACACCTTC. Translation: CASSSSQVYGYTF. The J gene is TRBJ1-2, the V gene TRBV7-3; a possible D gene is TRBD1 (5 bases). V was cut by 4 bases and J by 4 bases, with 10 bases left in between. The CDR3 is 13 amino acids. Germline V gives CDR1 SGHTA, CDR2 FQGTGA.

The CDR3 spells CASRGTRAPAEQFF. The CDR3 DNA reads TGCGCCAGCAGGGGGACTAGAGCTCCGGCTGAGCAGTTCTTC. The V gene is TRBV5-1, the J gene TRBJ2-1, with TRBD2 matching 8 bases. Trimming at V came to 5 bases and at J to 9 bases, leaving 10 bases not matched to a gene. The CDR3 has 14 amino acids. In germline, CDR1 is SGHRS, CDR2 YFSETQ.

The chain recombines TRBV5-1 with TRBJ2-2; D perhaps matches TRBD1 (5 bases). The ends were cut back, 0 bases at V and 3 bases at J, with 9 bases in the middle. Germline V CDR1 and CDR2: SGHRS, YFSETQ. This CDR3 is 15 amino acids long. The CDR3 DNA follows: TGCGCCAGCAGCTTGGTCTTAGGGGACACCGGGGAGCTGTTTTTT. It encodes CASSLVLGDTGELFF.

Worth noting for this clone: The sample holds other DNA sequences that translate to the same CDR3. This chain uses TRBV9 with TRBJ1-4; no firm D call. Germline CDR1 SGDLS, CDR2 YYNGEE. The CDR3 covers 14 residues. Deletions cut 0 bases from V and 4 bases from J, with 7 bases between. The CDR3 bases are TGTGCCAGCAGCGTAGGTACAGTTAATGAAAAACTGTTTTTT. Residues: CASSVGTVNEKLFF.